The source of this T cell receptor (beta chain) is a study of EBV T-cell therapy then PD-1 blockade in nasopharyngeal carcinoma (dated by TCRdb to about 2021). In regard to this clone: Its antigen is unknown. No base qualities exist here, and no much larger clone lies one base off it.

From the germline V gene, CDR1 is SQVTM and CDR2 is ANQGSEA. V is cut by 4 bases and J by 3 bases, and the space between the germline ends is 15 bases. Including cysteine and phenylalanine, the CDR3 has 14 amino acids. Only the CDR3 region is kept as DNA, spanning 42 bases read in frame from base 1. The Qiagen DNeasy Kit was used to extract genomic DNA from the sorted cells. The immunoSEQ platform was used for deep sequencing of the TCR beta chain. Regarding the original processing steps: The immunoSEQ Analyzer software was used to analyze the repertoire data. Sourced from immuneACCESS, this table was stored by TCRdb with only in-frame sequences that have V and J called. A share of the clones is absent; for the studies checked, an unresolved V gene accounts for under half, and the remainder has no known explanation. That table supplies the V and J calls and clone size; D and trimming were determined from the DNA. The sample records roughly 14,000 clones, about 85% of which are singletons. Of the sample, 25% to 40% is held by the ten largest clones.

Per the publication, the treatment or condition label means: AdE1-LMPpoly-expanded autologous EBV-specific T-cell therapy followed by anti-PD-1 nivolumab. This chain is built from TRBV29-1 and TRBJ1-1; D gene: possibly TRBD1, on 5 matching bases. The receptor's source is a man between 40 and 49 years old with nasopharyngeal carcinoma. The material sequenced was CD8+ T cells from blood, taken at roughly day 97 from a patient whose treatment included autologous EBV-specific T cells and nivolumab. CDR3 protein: CSVVGRGTHTEAFF. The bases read TGCAGCGTTGTGGGGCGGGGCACCCACACTGAAGCTTTCTTT.